The 22 T cell receptor beta chains below were found in one sample sequenced in a study of glioma-infiltrating T cells. TCR alpha and beta CDR3 regions were amplified from RNA using iRepertoire nested multiplex PCR. TCRdb reprocessed the multiplex PCR reads with MiXCR, giving one entry per CDR3 protein. The sample records some 130,000 distinct CDR3 sequences, around 25% being singletons. The sample comprised glioma tissue, nonneoplastic brain tissue, or PBMCs (not recorded which). Receptors originate from a human donor with low-grade glioma or glioblastoma, undergoing nonglioma brain surgery, or in good health (not recorded which).

This clonotype was picked up many times. The chain joins TRBV6-1 to TRBJ2-7, with 7 bases matching TRBD1. The V gene's germline CDR1 is MNHNS and CDR2 SASEGT. This CDR3 is built from 14 residues. Unmatched junction bases numbered 7, after V lost 6 bases and J lost 2 bases. This chain's CDR3 is CASSPRQGPYEQYV. The CDR3 DNA follows: TGTGCCAGCAGCCCTCGACAGGGACCCTACGAGCAGTACGTC.

This clonotype came up many times. V is TRBV6-1 and J is TRBJ2-1; 10 nucleotides align to TRBD2. There are 14 residues in the CDR3. Germline assignment: CDR1 MNHNS and CDR2 SASEGT. With 5 bases clipped from V and 6 bases from J, the junction kept 4 bases outside the gene matches. The CDR3 nucleotides read TGTGCCAGCAGTTTAAGCGGGGGGGCCAATGAGCAGTTCTTC. Its translation is CASSLSGGANEQFF.

The J gene is TRBJ2-5, the V gene TRBV20-1; D might be TRBD2 (6 bases). The V gene's germline CDR1 is DFQATT and CDR2 SNEGSKA (reference sequence). V dropped 1 base and J dropped 1 base, with 13 bases sitting between them. CDR3 length: 15 residues. This CDR3 is CSARVSASAQETQYF. DNA for the CDR3: TGCAGTGCTAGAGTATCGGCTAGCGCCCAAGAGACCCAGTACTTC.

This clonotype has at least ten counts. The CDR3 loop is CASSSETGVSTDTQYF. The CDR3 DNA is TGTGCCAGCAGCTCGGAGACAGGGGTTAGCACAGATACGCAGTATTTT. V and J are TRBV7-2 and TRBJ2-3; 8 positions agree with TRBD1. The trim removed 4 bases at V and 0 bases at J, leaving 6 bases unmatched. This CDR3 has 16 residues. CDR1 is SGHTA, CDR2 FQGNSA, per germline.

This clonotype occurred a few times. The chain couples TRBV6-1 to TRBJ2-7; D possibly matches TRBD1 or TRBD2 (5 bases each). V was shortened by 10 bases and J by 6 bases, with 22 bases between the two germline ends. CDR1 and CDR2 from the germline V gene are MNHNS and SASEGT. This CDR3 contains 14 residues. The CDR3 reads CATVRGPSLFEQYV. CDR3 DNA: TGTGCCACCGTTCGGGGACCCTCGTTATTCGAGCAGTACGTC.

Many counts were recorded for this clonotype. The V and J genes are TRBV20-1 and TRBJ1-3; perhaps TRBD1 as D (6 bases). The CDR3 covers 17 residues. From germline, CDR1 is DFQATT and CDR2 SNEGSKA (reference sequence). Trimming pared 0 bases from V and 0 bases from J, leaving 15 bases between. The CDR3 DNA reads TGCAGTGCTAGAGATTCGGAAACAGGGTCCTCTGGAAACACCATATATTTT. Translating it yields CSARDSETGSSGNTIYF.

The table lists this clonotype with many counts. V and J are TRBV12-3 or TRBV12-4 and TRBJ1-5, with no clear D. V lost 5 bases to trimming and J lost 4 bases, with 9 bases between them. The CDR3 consists of 13 residues. This CDR3 reads CASSQRENQPQHF. The DNA for the CDR3 is TGTGCCAGCAGTCAAAGGGAAAATCAGCCCCAGCATTTT.

This clonotype came up many times. V usage is TRBV15 and J usage is TRBJ2-1; 8 bases line up with TRBD1. The CDR3 is 15 residues long. Germline assignment: CDR1 LNHNV and CDR2 YYDKDF (reference sequence). The junction had 2 bases not matched to a gene; V was cut back by 0 bases and J by 4 bases. The CDR3 protein is CATSRERTGYNEQFF. For the CDR3, the DNA is TGTGCCACCAGCAGAGAGAGGACAGGGTACAATGAGCAGTTCTTC.

Remarks on this clonotype: At one of its ends the junction is not consistent with the germline gene, which may arise from a read error. The DNA for the CDR3 is TGTGCCAGCTTCGCGGGGCCAGGGGGCAACACTGAAGCTTTATTT. It codes for CASFAGPGGNTEALF. The chain carries TRBV7-9 and TRBJ1-1; 8 nucleotides match TRBD1. The CDR3 has 15 amino acids. Germline-derived CDR1 and CDR2 are SEHNR and FQNEAQ (reference sequence).

This clonotype has a handful of counts. The rearrangement uses TRBV4-2 and TRBJ2-3; the match to TRBD1 covers 8 bases. Germline V gene sequence: CDR1 LGHNA, CDR2 YNFKEQ. This CDR3 spans 14 amino acids. V gave up 1 base and J gave up 5 bases; unmatched junction bases: 2. The CDR3 DNA reads as TGTGCCAGCAGCCAAGGGACAGGGTTAGATACGCAGTATTTT. This gives the protein CASSQGTGLDTQYF.

The chain recombines TRBV7-6 with TRBJ1-2; the D gene is possibly TRBD1 (5 bases). The CDR3 runs 13 residues. V was clipped by 8 bases and J by 6 bases, with 16 bases between them. CDR1 SGHVS and CDR2 FNYEAQ come from the germline V gene. Here the CDR3 DNA reads TGTGCCAGCTCAGGGTTCGGAGGAAATGGCTACACCTTC. Its protein is CASSGFGGNGYTF. Combining the CDR3 with reference TRBV7-6 and TRBJ1-2 gives the whole variable domain GAGVSQSPRYKVTKRGQDVALRCDPISGHVSLYWYRQALGQGPEFLTYFNYEAQQDKSGLPNDRFSAERPEGSISTLTIQRTEQRDSAMYRCASSGFGGNGYTFGSGTRLTVV.

The chain is built from TRBV7-9 and TRBJ1-6; weak D call: TRBD1 (6 bases). The CDR3 is 17 amino acids. V was trimmed by 5 bases and J by 6 bases, leaving 20 bases between them. Germline V lookup: CDR1 SEHNR, CDR2 FQNEAQ (reference sequence). CDR3 bases: TGTGCCAGCAGCCACGCGGGGGGGCTGGTTCCTAATTCACCCCTCCACTTT. It encodes CASSHAGGLVPNSPLHF.

This clonotype has a count of ten or more. The gene calls are TRBV27 and TRBJ2-1; 8 nucleotides line up with TRBD2. V trimming: 4 bases; J trimming: 0 bases; junction bases outside the gene matches: 8. Germline values: CDR1 MNHEY, CDR2 SMNVEV (reference sequence). This CDR3 has 17 residues. This chain's CDR3 is CASSSPSGGLSYNEQFF. The CDR3 DNA reads as TGTGCCAGCAGTTCCCCCAGCGGGGGCCTCTCCTACAATGAGCAGTTCTTC.

V gene TRBV11-2 combines with J gene TRBJ2-7; 7 bases map to TRBD2. Germline CDR1 SGHAT, CDR2 FQNNGV. The length of the CDR3 is 12 residues. V gave up 5 bases and J gave up 7 bases; unmatched junction bases: 5. The CDR3 is CASSPGGREQYV. The CDR3 bases are TGTGCCAGCAGCCCGGGGGGTCGGGAGCAGTACGTC.

This clonotype was seen ten or more times. This sequence joins TRBV6-6 and TRBJ2-7, with D unresolved. Germline V gene data show CDR1 as MNHNY and CDR2 as SVGAGI (reference sequence). This CDR3 contains 14 residues. V lost 0 bases and J 0 bases, leaving 6 bases between the germline ends. The CDR3 bases are TGTGCCAGCAGTTACTCCCAGGACTCCTACGAGCAGTACGTC. Translating it yields CASSYSQDSYEQYV.

This clonotype was detected many times. This chain links TRBV6-1 with TRBJ2-3; D ambiguous. V was shortened by 6 bases and J by 6 bases, with 10 bases between the two germline ends. Germline V gene lookup returns CDR1 MNHNS and CDR2 SASEGT. The CDR3 has 12 residues. CDR3 DNA: TGTGCCAGCAGCACTGGTGGGGATACGCAGTATTTT. Translating it yields CASSTGGDTQYF.

The gene calls are TRBV3-1 and TRBJ1-1, with D tentatively TRBD1 (5 bases). Trimming cost V 7 bases and J 1 base, with 16 bases left between them. Germline CDR1 is LGHDT and CDR2 is YNNKEL (reference sequence). CDR3 length: 15 amino acids. The CDR3 DNA reads as TGTGCCAGCAACCCCGCCGACAGCCAGAACACTGAAGCTTTCTTT. Its translation: CASNPADSQNTEAFF.

This clonotype came up a few times. The chain employs TRBV4-1 and TRBJ2-1; no clear D. V lost 1 base, J lost 5 bases, and 12 bases lay in between. The CDR3 is 15 amino acids. CDR1 MGHRA and CDR2 YSYEKL come from the germline V gene. The DNA for the CDR3 is TGCGCCAGCAGCCAAGCCCTCCCGCGTAACAATGAGCAGTTCTTC. Its translation is CASSQALPRNNEQFF.

With regard to this clonotype: Possible read error: a much larger clone is one base away. The chain combines TRBV4-1 with TRBJ2-3; D is unresolved. The CDR3 has 12 amino acids. Trimming cost V 3 bases and J 8 bases, with 9 bases left between them. Germline values: CDR1 MGHRA, CDR2 YSYEKL. This CDR3 is CASSHVAGTQYF. DNA of the CDR3: TGCGCCAGCAGCCACGTTGCAGGTACGCAGTATTTT.

V and J are TRBV7-2 and TRBJ1-1, with 7 positions matching TRBD1. The CDR3 sequence is 13 residues long. Trimming at V came to 2 bases and at J to 8 bases, leaving 5 bases not matched to a gene. CDR1 is SGHTA, CDR2 FQGNSA, per germline. The CDR3 DNA sequence: TGTGCCAGCAGCTTATACAGGGGAGGAGAAGCTTTCTTT. The encoded protein is CASSLYRGGEAFF.

The chain recombines TRBV6-1 with TRBJ2-7; the D gene is possibly TRBD2 (7 bases). V was cut by 2 bases and J by 4 bases, with 24 bases left in between. CDR1 is MNHNS, CDR2 SASEGT, per germline. The CDR3 is 18 amino acids. The CDR3 reads CASSEFSVGGGGLYEQYV. DNA of the CDR3: TGTGCCAGCAGTGAATTTTCTGTTGGGGGGGGCGGGCTTTACGAGCAGTACGTC.

This clonotype was picked up a small number of times. The rearrangement uses TRBV25-1 and TRBJ2-2, with D perhaps assigned TRBD1 or TRBD2 (5 bases each). Germline CDR1 is MGHDK and CDR2 is SYGVNS. V lost 0 bases and J lost 2, with 13 bases in between. The CDR3 contains 17 residues. DNA for the CDR3: TGTGCCAGCAGTGAATATATTGGGACCCCCAACACCGGGGAGCTGTTTTTT. It codes for CASSEYIGTPNTGELFF. The variable domain in full, completed from reference TRBV25-1 and TRBJ2-2, reads EADIYQTPRYLVIGTGKKITLECSQTMGHDKMYWYQQDPGMELHLIHYSYGVNSTEKGDLSSESTVSRIRTEHFPLTLESARPSHTSQYLCASSEYIGTPNTGELFFGEGSRLTVL.